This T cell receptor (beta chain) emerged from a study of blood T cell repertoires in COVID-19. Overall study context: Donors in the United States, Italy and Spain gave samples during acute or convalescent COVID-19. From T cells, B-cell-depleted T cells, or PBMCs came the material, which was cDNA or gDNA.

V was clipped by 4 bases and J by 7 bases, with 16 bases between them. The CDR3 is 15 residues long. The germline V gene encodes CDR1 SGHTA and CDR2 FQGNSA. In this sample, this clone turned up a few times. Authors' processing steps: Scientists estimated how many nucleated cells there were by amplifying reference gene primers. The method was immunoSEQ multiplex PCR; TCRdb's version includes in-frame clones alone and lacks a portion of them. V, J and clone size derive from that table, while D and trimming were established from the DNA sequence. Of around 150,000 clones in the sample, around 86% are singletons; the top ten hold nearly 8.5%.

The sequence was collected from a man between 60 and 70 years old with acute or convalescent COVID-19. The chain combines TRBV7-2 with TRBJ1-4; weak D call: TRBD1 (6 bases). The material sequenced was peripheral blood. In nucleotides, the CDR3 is TGTGCCAGCAGCTCATCAACAGGGTTGAGTGAAAAACTGTTTTTT. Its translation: CASSSSTGLSEKLFF.